The 22 T cell receptor beta chains below come from one sample, sequenced in a study of T cells after yellow fever vaccination. TCRdb reanalysed the 5' RACE reads using MiXCR and keeps one entry per CDR3 protein. In the table there are fewer than 350,000 distinct CDR3 sequences, approximately 4% of which are singletons. Sequencing was performed on PBMCs, taken 15 days after the yellow fever booster vaccination. The receptors were sampled from a man between 18 and 29 years old who received the YFV17D yellow fever vaccine.

The V call is TRBV5-1, the J call TRBJ1-5, with a weak D call TRBD1 (6 bases). CDR3 length equals 14 residues. The V gene's germline CDR1 is SGHRS and CDR2 YFSETQ. With 4 bases removed from V and 6 bases from J, the gap between germline ends came to 14 bases. The CDR3 reads CASSPEGVGQPQHF. The CDR3 DNA reads TGCGCCAGCAGCCCGGAGGGGGTCGGTCAGCCCCAGCATTTT.

This clonotype was recorded at least ten times. V gene TRBV6-6 combines with J gene TRBJ1-4; possible D gene TRBD1, 6 bases. Germline CDR1 MNHNY, CDR2 SVGAGI (reference sequence). The V gene lost 10 bases and the J gene lost 2 bases, with 17 bases spanning the gap. This CDR3 is 15 amino acids long. The CDR3 spells CAIRQGRRTNEKLFF. The DNA for the CDR3 is TGTGCCATCAGGCAGGGGCGGAGGACTAATGAAAAACTGTTTTTT.

V and J are TRBV20-1 and TRBJ2-5; D is perhaps TRBD2 (6 bases). With 4 bases removed from V and 5 bases from J, the gap between germline ends came to 14 bases. This CDR3 spans 13 amino acids. Germline CDR1 is DFQATT and CDR2 is SNEGSKA (reference sequence). The CDR3 region is CSAMRGAPETQYF. CDR3 sequence (DNA): TGCAGTGCTATGCGGGGCGCTCCCGAGACCCAGTACTTC.

This chain joins TRBV6-6 and TRBJ2-6; D is ambiguous. The V end lost 2 bases, the J end lost 0 bases, and 20 bases lay between the germline ends. The CDR3 totals 20 residues. Germline CDR1 and CDR2: MNHNY and SVGAGI (reference sequence). CDR3 sequence reads: CASSYLPVLKRFSGANVLTF. The CDR3 nucleotides are TGTGCCAGCAGTTACCTCCCGGTCCTTAAGAGATTCTCTGGGGCCAACGTCCTGACTTTC.

The V and J genes are TRBV7-9 and TRBJ1-6, with 7 nucleotides matching TRBD1. The CDR3 contains 15 residues. The germline CDR1 and CDR2 sequences are SEHNR and FQNEAQ (reference sequence). J was trimmed by 5 bases and V by 2 bases; bases with no gene match: 3. The CDR3 DNA reads as TGTGCCAGCAGCTTATTGGGGACAGATAATTCACCCCTCCACTTT. Translation gives CASSLLGTDNSPLHF. Based on the CDR3 plus reference TRBV7-9 and TRBJ1-6, the full variable domain is DTGVSQNPRHKITKRGQNVTFRCDPISEHNRLYWYRQTLGQGPEFLTYFQNEAQLEKSRLLSDRFSAERPKGSFSTLEIQRTEQGDSAMYLCASSLLGTDNSPLHFGNGTRLTVT.

There are a few counts of this clonotype. The chain is built from TRBV6-5 and TRBJ2-1, with D possibly TRBD2 on 6 matching bases. There are 15 residues in the CDR3. CDR1 is MNHEY and CDR2 is SVGAGI in the germline V gene. The V gene lost 5 bases and the J gene lost 0 bases, with 11 bases spanning the gap. This chain's CDR3 is CASSTSSSSYNEQFF. The CDR3 DNA reads as TGTGCCAGCAGTACTAGCTCAAGCTCCTACAATGAGCAGTTCTTC.

The CDR3 DNA reads TGTGCCAGCATTACTCTTCCCAACGGGGAGACCCAGTACTTC. Amino acids: CASITLPNGETQYF. The chain couples TRBV6-1 to TRBJ2-5; no clear D. The CDR3 sequence is 14 residues long. Trimming took off 7 bases at V and 5 bases at J, with 17 bases between the two ends. CDR1 and CDR2 from the germline V gene are MNHNS and SASEGT.

V usage is TRBV11-3 and J usage is TRBJ2-2; 8 nucleotides line up with TRBD2. In germline, CDR1 is SGHNT, CDR2 YENEEA. This CDR3 has 15 amino acids. Losses at the gene ends were 5 bases for V and 5 bases for J; bases not matched to a gene: 7. The CDR3 is CASSDRRGATGELFF. The CDR3 DNA follows: TGTGCCAGCAGCGACAGGCGGGGGGCGACCGGGGAGCTGTTTTTT.

This clonotype was seen repeatedly, ten times or more. The genes are TRBV5-1 and TRBJ1-1, with 8 bases matching TRBD1. Germline V gene lookup returns CDR1 SGHRS and CDR2 YFSETQ. V trimming: 3 bases; J trimming: 3 bases; junction bases outside the gene matches: 13. The CDR3 totals 17 residues. Here the CDR3 reads CASSWKTLQGAHTEAFF. The CDR3 nucleotides read TGCGCCAGCAGCTGGAAGACACTTCAGGGGGCGCACACTGAAGCTTTCTTT.

This clonotype was counted ten times or more. The chain joins TRBV20-1 to TRBJ2-5, with D tentatively TRBD2 (5 bases). The CDR3 covers 15 residues. Per germline, CDR1 DFQATT and CDR2 SNEGSKA (reference sequence). V shed 0 bases and J shed 2 bases, with 13 bases lying between them. As DNA, the CDR3 is TGCAGTGCTAGAGAGCCAGCGGTGGGTCAAGAGACCCAGTACTTC. This sequence encodes CSAREPAVGQETQYF.

This clonotype occurred many times. The V and J genes are TRBV7-3 and TRBJ2-5, with 7 bases matching TRBD2. The CDR3 spans 14 residues. V dropped 5 bases and J dropped 5; count of bases not matched to a gene: 8. Germline assignment: CDR1 SGHTA and CDR2 FQGTGA. The CDR3 here is CASSRLALWETQYF. The DNA for the CDR3 is TGTGCCAGCAGCCGACTAGCACTTTGGGAGACCCAGTACTTC.

This clonotype was observed a few times. This chain uses TRBV2 with TRBJ2-4; D is perhaps TRBD1 (5 bases). CDR1 is SNHLY, CDR2 FYNNEI, per germline. Trimming cost V 7 bases and J 2 bases, with 9 bases left between them. CDR3 length: 13 amino acids. The CDR3 region is CASTTDTKNIQYF. The CDR3 nucleotides read TGTGCCAGCACCACGGACACCAAAAACATTCAGTACTTC.

This clonotype was counted ten times or more. The genes are TRBV20-1 and TRBJ2-7; D might be TRBD1 (6 bases). CDR1 and CDR2 from the germline V gene are DFQATT and SNEGSKA (reference sequence). The CDR3 spans 14 residues. V was shortened by 0 bases and J by 0 bases, with 9 bases between the two germline ends. The CDR3 region is CSARDPQGSYEQYF. DNA of the CDR3: TGCAGTGCTAGAGATCCACAGGGCTCCTACGAGCAGTACTTC.

This clonotype was seen at least ten times. The CDR3 region has the DNA TGTGCCAGCAGTTTTGGACTCTTCCAAGAGACCCAGTACTTC. It encodes CASSFGLFQETQYF. The chain employs TRBV6-5 and TRBJ2-5; TRBD2 is a possible D gene (5 bases). Germline V lookup: CDR1 MNHEY, CDR2 SVGAGI. This CDR3 contains 14 residues. Trimming pared 4 bases from V and 1 base from J, leaving 10 bases between.

A few counts support this clonotype. Germline and junction disagree at one end, which may indicate a read error. The rearrangement joins TRBV12-3 or TRBV12-4 to TRBJ1-1; TRBD1 might be the D (6 bases). The CDR3 consists of 12 residues. DNA of the CDR3: TGTGCCAGCAGCTACAGGGATACGGATGTTATTTTT. Translated, it gives CASSYRDTDVIF.

This clonotype was found a few times. The chain combines TRBV7-8 with TRBJ1-5, with D unclear. The length of the CDR3 is 13 residues. Deletions cut 3 bases from V and 5 bases from J, with 8 bases between. CDR1 is SGHVS, CDR2 FQNEAQ, per germline. CDR3 DNA sequence: TGTGCCAGCAGCTTTGCAGCTTATCAGCCCCAGCATTTT. It specifies CASSFAAYQPQHF.

This clonotype was seen more than once but under ten times. The rearrangement links TRBV27 to TRBJ2-3; possibly TRBD1 for D (5 bases). V gave up 2 bases and J gave up 5 bases, with 11 bases separating them. This CDR3 comprises 14 residues. The germline V gene has CDR1 MNHEY and CDR2 SMNVEV (reference sequence). CDR3 DNA sequence: TGTGCCAGCAGTTTAGGCAGGGATTTAGATACGCAGTATTTT. Protein sequence: CASSLGRDLDTQYF.

This clonotype appeared many times. The rearrangement links TRBV28 to TRBJ2-3, with D hard to call. V lost 5 bases and J 4 bases, leaving 7 bases between the germline ends. Per germline, CDR1 MDHEN and CDR2 SYDVKM. The CDR3 is 12 residues long. This CDR3 is CASSTTPDTQYF. CDR3 sequence (DNA): TGTGCCAGCAGTACGACCCCAGATACGCAGTATTTT.

This clonotype was observed a few times. The chain joins TRBV28 to TRBJ2-7; possible D gene TRBD1, 7 bases. V dropped 3 bases and J dropped 5 bases, with 14 bases sitting between them. CDR1 is MDHEN and CDR2 is SYDVKM in the germline V gene. The CDR3 has 14 amino acids. The CDR3 nucleotides read TGTGCCAGCAGTTTGGAGGGGGCGCCTCACGAGCAGTACGTC. Translating it yields CASSLEGAPHEQYV.

This clonotype was counted only a few times. The chain joins TRBV28 to TRBJ2-7, with 8 bases fitting TRBD1. Germline trimming cut 3 bases from V and 5 bases from J; bases unmatched to any gene: 3. The CDR3 is made up of 13 amino acids. CDR1 is MDHEN, CDR2 SYDVKM, per germline. CDR3: CASSFDRGHEQYV. For the CDR3, the DNA is TGTGCCAGCAGTTTTGACAGGGGCCACGAGCAGTACGTC.

The chain has TRBV7-9 and TRBJ1-4; a weak D match, TRBD1 (5 bases). Looked up from germline, CDR1 is SEHNR and CDR2 is FQNEAQ (reference sequence). The CDR3 is 15 amino acids. Trimming stripped 1 base from V and 4 bases from J, with 10 bases between. CDR3 amino acids: CASSLDGASNEKLFF. CDR3 coding DNA: TGTGCCAGCAGCTTAGACGGGGCGAGTAATGAAAAACTGTTTTTT.

This clonotype was counted between two and nine times. This chain connects TRBV2 to TRBJ2-7; D assignment may be TRBD1 or TRBD2 (5 bases each). Trimming removed 2 bases from V and 3 bases from J, with 20 bases in between. The CDR3 covers 17 residues. Germline V gene data show CDR1 as SNHLY and CDR2 as FYNNEI. DNA of the CDR3: TGTGCCAGCAGTGAACGTATGTGGGGGTCGAATATCTACGAGCAGTACGTC. Amino acids: CASSERMWGSNIYEQYV.